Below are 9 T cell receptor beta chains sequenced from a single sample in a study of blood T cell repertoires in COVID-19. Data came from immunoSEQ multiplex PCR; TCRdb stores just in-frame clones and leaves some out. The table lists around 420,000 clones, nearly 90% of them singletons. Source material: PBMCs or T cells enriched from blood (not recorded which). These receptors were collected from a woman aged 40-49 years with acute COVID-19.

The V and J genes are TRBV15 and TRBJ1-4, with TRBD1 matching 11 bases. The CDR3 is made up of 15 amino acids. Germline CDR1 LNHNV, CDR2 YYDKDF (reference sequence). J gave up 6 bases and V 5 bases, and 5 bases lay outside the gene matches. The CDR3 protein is CATSGRTGGYEKLFF. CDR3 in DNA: TGTGCCACCAGCGGGAGGACAGGGGGCTATGAAAAACTGTTTTTT.

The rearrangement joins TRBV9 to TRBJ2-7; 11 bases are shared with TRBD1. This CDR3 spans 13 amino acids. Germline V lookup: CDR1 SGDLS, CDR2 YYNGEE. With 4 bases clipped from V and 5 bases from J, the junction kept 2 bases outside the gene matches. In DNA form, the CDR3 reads TGTGCCAGCAGCAGGGGACAGGGGGACGAGCAGTACTTC. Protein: CASSRGQGDEQYF.

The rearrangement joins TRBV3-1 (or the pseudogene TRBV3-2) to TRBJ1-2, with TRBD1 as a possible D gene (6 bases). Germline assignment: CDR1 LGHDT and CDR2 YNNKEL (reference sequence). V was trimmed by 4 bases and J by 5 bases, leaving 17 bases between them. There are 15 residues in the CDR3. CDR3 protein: CASSPSGGQGYGYTF. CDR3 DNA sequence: TGTGCCAGCAGCCCCTCGGGGGGGCAGGGGTATGGCTACACCTTC.

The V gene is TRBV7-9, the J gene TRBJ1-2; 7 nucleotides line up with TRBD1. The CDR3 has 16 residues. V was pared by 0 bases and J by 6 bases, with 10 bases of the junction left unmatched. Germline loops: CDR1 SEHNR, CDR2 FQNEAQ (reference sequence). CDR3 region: CASSLAGFEGADGYTF. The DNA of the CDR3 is TGTGCCAGCAGCTTAGCAGGGTTTGAGGGGGCGGATGGCTACACCTTC.

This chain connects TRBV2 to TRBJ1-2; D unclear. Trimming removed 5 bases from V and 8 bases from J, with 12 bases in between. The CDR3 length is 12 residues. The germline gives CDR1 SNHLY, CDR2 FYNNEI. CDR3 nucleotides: TGTGCCAGCAGTAGAACGGTAGAGGGCTACACCTTC. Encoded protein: CASSRTVEGYTF.

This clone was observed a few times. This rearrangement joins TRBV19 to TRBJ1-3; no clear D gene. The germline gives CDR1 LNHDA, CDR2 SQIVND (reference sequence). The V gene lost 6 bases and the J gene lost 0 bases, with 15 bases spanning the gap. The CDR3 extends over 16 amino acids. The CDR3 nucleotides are TGTGCCAGTAGCCTCGGGCGGGCGACCTCTGGAAACACCATATATTTT. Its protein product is CASSLGRATSGNTIYF.

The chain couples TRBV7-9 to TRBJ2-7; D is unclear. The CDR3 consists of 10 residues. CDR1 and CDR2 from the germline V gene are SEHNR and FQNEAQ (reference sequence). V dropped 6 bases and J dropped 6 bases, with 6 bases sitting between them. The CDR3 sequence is CASSSGEQYF. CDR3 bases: TGTGCCAGCAGTTCCGGCGAGCAGTACTTC.

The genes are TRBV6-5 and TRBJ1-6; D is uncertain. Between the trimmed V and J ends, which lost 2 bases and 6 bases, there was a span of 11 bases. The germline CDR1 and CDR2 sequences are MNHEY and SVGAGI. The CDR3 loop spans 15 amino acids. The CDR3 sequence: CASSYGGVFNSPLHF. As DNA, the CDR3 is TGTGCCAGCAGTTACGGCGGGGTATTTAATTCACCCCTCCACTTT.

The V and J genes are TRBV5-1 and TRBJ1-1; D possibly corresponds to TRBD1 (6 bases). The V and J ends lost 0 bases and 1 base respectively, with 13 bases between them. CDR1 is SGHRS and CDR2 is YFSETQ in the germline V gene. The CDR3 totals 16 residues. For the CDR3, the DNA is TGCGCCAGCAGCTTGGGGCCAGGGGAGCGGAACACTGAAGCTTTCTTT. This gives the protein CASSLGPGERNTEAFF.